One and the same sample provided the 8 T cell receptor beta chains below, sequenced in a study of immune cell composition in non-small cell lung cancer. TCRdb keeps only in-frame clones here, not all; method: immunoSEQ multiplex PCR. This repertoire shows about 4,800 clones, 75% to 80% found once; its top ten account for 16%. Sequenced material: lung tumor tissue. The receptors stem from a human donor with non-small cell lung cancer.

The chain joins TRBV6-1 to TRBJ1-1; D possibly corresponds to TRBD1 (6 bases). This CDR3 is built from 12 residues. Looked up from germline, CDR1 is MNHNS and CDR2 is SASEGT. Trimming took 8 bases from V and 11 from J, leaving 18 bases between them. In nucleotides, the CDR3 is TGTGCCAGCGTGTGGGACACTTCTCGGGCTTTCTTT. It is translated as CASVWDTSRAFF.

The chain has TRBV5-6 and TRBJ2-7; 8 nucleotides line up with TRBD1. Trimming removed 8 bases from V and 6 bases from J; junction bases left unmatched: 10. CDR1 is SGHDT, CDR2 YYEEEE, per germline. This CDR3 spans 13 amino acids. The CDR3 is CASTRQGALEQYF. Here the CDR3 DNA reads TGTGCCAGTACCCGTCAGGGGGCGCTCGAGCAGTACTTC.

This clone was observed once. The CDR3 DNA is TGTGCCAGCAGCTGGGTGGCAGGAAACACAGATACGCAGTATTTT. Protein product: CASSWVAGNTDTQYF. The chain couples TRBV7-2 to TRBJ2-3; D remains unclear. Looked up from germline, CDR1 is SGHTA and CDR2 is FQGNSA. This CDR3 has 15 amino acids. Trimming removed 4 bases from V and 2 bases from J, with 13 bases in between.

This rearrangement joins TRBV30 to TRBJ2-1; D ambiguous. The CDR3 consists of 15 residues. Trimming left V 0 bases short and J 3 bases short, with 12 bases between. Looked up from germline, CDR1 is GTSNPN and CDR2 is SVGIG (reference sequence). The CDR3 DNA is TGTGCCTGGAGTGTAAAGCTATTATACTACAATGAGCAGTTCTTC. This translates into CAWSVKLLYYNEQFF.

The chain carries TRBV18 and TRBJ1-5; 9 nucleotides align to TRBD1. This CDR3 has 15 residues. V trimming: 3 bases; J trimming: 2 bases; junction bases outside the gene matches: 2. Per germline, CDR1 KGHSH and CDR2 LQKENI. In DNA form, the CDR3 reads TGTGCCAGCTCACCGGGGGACAGGGGCAATCAGCCCCAGCATTTT. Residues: CASSPGDRGNQPQHF.

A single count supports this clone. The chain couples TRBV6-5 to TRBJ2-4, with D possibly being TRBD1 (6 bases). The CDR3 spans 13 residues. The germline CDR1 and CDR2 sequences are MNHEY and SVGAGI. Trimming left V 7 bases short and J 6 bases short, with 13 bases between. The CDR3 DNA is TGTGCCAGCACCGGACAGTCGGGAAACATTCAGTACTTC. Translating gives CASTGQSGNIQYF.

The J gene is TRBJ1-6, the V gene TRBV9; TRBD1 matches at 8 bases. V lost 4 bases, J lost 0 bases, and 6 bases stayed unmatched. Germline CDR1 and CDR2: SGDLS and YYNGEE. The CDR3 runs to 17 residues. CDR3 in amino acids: CASSKFDRGSYNSPLHF. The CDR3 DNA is TGTGCCAGCAGCAAGTTCGACAGGGGCTCCTATAATTCACCCCTCCACTTT.

The CDR3 reads CASSLRRLPADTQYF. CDR3 in DNA: TGTGCCAGCAGCTTAAGGAGGTTACCCGCAGATACGCAGTATTTT. This chain joins TRBV11-2 and TRBJ2-3; the D gene is possibly TRBD2 (5 bases). V was clipped by 2 bases and J by 4 bases, with 13 bases between them. This CDR3 comprises 15 residues. Germline values: CDR1 SGHAT, CDR2 FQNNGV.